The 2 T cell receptor beta chains listed next were all sequenced from one sample in a study of human T cells and chemical hapten exposure. Extraction of total RNA was performed on unfractionated whole blood. TCRdb called the 5' RACE reads again in MiXCR, with one record for every CDR3 protein. The sample yields under 150,000 distinct CDR3 sequences, approximately 20% seen once. The origin of the receptors is a human donor in good health.

Only a few counts were recorded for this clonotype. The J gene is TRBJ2-4, the V gene TRBV2; a possible D gene is TRBD2 (5 bases). Per the germline V gene, CDR1 is SNHLY and CDR2 is FYNNEI. CDR3 length equals 12 residues. The V gene lost 7 bases and the J gene lost 3 bases, with 7 bases spanning the gap. CDR3 nucleotides: TGTGCCAGCACGGCGGGCAAAAACATTCAGTACTTC. It yields the protein CASTAGKNIQYF.

This clonotype occurred a few times. DNA of the CDR3: TGCGCCAGCAGCCAAAGTCCCGTAGATACGCAGTATTTT. Its translation is CASSQSPVDTQYF. V and J are TRBV4-1 and TRBJ2-3; no definite D call. The CDR3 loop spans 13 amino acids. Germline V gene sequence: CDR1 MGHRA, CDR2 YSYEKL. V was trimmed by 2 bases and J by 5 bases, leaving 8 bases between them.